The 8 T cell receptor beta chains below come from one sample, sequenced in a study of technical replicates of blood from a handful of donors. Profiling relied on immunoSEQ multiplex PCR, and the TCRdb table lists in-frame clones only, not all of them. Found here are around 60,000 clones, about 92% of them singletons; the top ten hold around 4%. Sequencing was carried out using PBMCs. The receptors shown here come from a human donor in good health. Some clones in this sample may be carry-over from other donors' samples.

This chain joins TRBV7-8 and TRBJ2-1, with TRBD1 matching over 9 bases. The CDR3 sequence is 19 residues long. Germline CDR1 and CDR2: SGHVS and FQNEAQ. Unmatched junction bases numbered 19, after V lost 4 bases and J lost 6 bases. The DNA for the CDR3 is TGTGCCAGCAGCTCACTCCATACCGCCGTGACAGGGGGGGGCAATGAGCAGTTCTTC. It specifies CASSSLHTAVTGGGNEQFF.

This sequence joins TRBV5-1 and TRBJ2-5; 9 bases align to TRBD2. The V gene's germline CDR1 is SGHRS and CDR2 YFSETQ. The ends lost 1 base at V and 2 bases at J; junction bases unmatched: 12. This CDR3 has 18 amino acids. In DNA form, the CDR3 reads TGCGCCAGCAGCTTGACCCCCGGGACTAGCTCCTATCAAGAGACCCAGTACTTC. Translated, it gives CASSLTPGTSSYQETQYF.

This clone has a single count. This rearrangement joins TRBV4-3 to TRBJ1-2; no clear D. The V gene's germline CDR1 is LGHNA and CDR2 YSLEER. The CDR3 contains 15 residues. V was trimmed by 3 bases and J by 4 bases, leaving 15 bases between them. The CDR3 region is CASSQAQGGAYGYTF. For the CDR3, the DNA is TGCGCCAGCAGCCAGGCCCAAGGAGGCGCCTATGGCTACACCTTC.

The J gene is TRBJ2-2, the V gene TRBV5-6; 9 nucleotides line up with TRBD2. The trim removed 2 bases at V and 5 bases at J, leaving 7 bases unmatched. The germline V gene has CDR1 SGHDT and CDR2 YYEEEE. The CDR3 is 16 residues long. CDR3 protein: CASSFGGRAITGELFF. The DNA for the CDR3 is TGTGCCAGCAGCTTCGGCGGGAGGGCCATAACCGGGGAGCTGTTTTTT.

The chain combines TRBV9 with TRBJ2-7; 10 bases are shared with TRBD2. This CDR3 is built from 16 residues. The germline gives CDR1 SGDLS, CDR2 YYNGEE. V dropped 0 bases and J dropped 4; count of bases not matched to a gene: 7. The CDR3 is CASSVAASGRMYEQYF. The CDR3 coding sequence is TGTGCCAGCAGCGTAGCGGCTAGCGGGAGAATGTACGAGCAGTACTTC.

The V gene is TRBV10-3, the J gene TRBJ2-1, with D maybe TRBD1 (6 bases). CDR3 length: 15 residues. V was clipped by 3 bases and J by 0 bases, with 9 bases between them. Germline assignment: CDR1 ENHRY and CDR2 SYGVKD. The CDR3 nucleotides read TGTGCCATCAGTGAAGGCAGGGGCTCCTACAATGAGCAGTTCTTC. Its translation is CAISEGRGSYNEQFF.

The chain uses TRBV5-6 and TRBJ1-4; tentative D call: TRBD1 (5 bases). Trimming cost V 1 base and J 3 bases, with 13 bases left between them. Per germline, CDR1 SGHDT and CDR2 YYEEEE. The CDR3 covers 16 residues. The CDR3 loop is CASSLLEQEPNEKLFF. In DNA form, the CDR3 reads TGTGCCAGCAGCTTGCTCGAACAGGAACCTAATGAAAAACTGTTTTTT. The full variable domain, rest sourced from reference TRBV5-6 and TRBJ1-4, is DAGVTQSPTHLIKTRGQQVTLRCSPKSGHDTVSWYQQALGQGPQFIFQYYEEEERQRGNFPDRFSGHQFPNYSSELNVNALLLGDSALYLCASSLLEQEPNEKLFFGSGTQLSVL.

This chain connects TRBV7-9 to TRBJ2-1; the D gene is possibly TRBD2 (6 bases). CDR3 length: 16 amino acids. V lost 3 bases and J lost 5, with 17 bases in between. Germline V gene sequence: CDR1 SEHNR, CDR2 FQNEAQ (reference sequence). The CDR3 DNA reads TGTGCCAGCAGCTTGGTAATTAGCGGAGGGGACAATGAGCAGTTCTTC. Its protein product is CASSLVISGGDNEQFF.